These 14 T cell receptor beta chains share one sample of origin, sequenced in a study of post-analysis software for immune sequencing data. Study conclusions and caveats: With TRBV5-6, TRBV5-1 and TRBV20-1 included, 4 or 5 TRBV segments were more frequent in patients than in controls.

Antigens for these TCRs are unknown. Each TCR beta cDNA library carried unique molecular identifiers. TCRdb reprocessed the PCR reads via MiXCR and lists one record per CDR3 protein. The sample contains approximately 570,000 distinct CDR3 sequences, about 40% of which appear only once. The sample comprised blood. The receptors come from a girl aged 10 to 17 with multiple sclerosis.

The chain carries TRBV7-2 and TRBJ1-2; no definite D call. The CDR3 is made up of 15 amino acids. The germline V and J ends were trimmed by 5 bases and 4 bases, with 17 bases remaining between them. CDR1 is SGHTA, CDR2 FQGNSA, per germline. CDR3 protein: CASSQDAGRTYGYTF. CDR3 sequence (DNA): TGTGCCAGCAGCCAAGATGCAGGAAGGACCTATGGCTACACCTTC.

This clonotype was seen a few times. The chain combines TRBV6-6 with TRBJ2-5; D is undetermined. The germline gives CDR1 MNHNY, CDR2 SVGAGI (reference sequence). Trimming took off 7 bases at V and 5 bases at J, with 8 bases between the two ends. This CDR3 comprises 11 residues. The DNA for the CDR3 is TGTGCCAGCACCACCACGGAGACCCAGTACTTC. The encoded protein is CASTTTETQYF.

This clonotype has just a few counts. The chain employs TRBV2 and TRBJ2-1, with a weak D call TRBD2 (7 bases). V lost 6 bases, J lost 0 bases, and 24 bases lay in between. The CDR3 has 19 residues. Per germline, CDR1 SNHLY and CDR2 FYNNEI. The CDR3 region is CASSRDWRGRISSYNEQFF. For the CDR3, the DNA is TGTGCCAGCAGCCGGGACTGGCGGGGGCGTATAAGCTCCTACAATGAGCAGTTCTTC.

This chain links TRBV7-9 with TRBJ1-2; D call uncertain. This CDR3 contains 14 residues. With 5 bases removed from V and 2 bases from J, the gap between germline ends came to 12 bases. Per the germline V gene, CDR1 is SEHNR and CDR2 is FQNEAQ (reference sequence). In DNA form, the CDR3 reads TGTGCCAGCAGCCCACCCGAAGGAAACTATGGCTACACCTTC. Translating it yields CASSPPEGNYGYTF. The full variable domain, its missing parts supplied by reference TRBV7-9 and TRBJ1-2, is DTGVSQNPRHKITKRGQNVTFRCDPISEHNRLYWYRQTLGQGPEFLTYFQNEAQLEKSRLLSDRFSAERPKGSFSTLEIQRTEQGDSAMYLCASSPPEGNYGYTFGSGTRLTVV.

The chain joins TRBV4-1 to TRBJ2-5; a weak D match, TRBD2 (6 bases). Matching the DNA end better, TRBJ2-7 makes the J call doubtful. CDR1 and CDR2 (germline): MGHRA, YSYEKL. The CDR3 consists of 19 residues. CDR3 region: CASSQVEAGRHLRTYEQYF. As DNA, the CDR3 is TGCGCCAGCAGCCAAGTGGAGGCGGGGCGACATTTGCGGACCTACGAGCAGTACTTC.

This clonotype was seen ten or more times. J is TRBJ2-3 and V is TRBV29-1; 8 bases map to TRBD2. With V trimmed by 7 bases and J by 1 base, 4 bases remained unmatched. The CDR3 covers 13 residues. Germline CDR1 is SQVTM and CDR2 is ANQGSEA. The CDR3 spells CSGQTSGTDTQYF. The CDR3 DNA sequence: TGCAGCGGACAGACTAGCGGCACAGATACGCAGTATTTT.

The table lists this clonotype with a few counts. V and J are TRBV12-3 or TRBV12-4 and TRBJ2-3, with TRBD2 matching over 8 bases. The ends lost 5 bases at V and 4 bases at J; junction bases unmatched: 5. This CDR3 is 14 amino acids long. The CDR3 region has the DNA TGTGCCAGCAGTGGGCCCGGGGGGGCAGATACGCAGTATTTT. Translating gives CASSGPGGADTQYF.

The rearrangement links TRBV18 to TRBJ2-1, with D maybe TRBD1 (5 bases). Germline lookup yields CDR1 KGHSH and CDR2 LQKENI. CDR3 size: 16 residues. V was cut by 3 bases and J by 6 bases, with 18 bases left in between. The CDR3 nucleotides read TGTGCCAGCTCACCGTCCAGGGCCCCCAGAGGCAATGAGCAGTTCTTC. It is translated as CASSPSRAPRGNEQFF.

The CDR3 spells CASSPPRNEQFF. The CDR3 nucleotides read TGTGCCAGCAGTCCCCCCCGGAATGAGCAGTTCTTC. The chain is built from TRBV12-3 or TRBV12-4 and TRBJ2-1; D not certain. V lost 5 bases and J lost 7, with 9 bases in between. The CDR3 contains 12 residues.

CDR3 nucleotide sequence: TGTGCCAGCAGCTCCCGCTTCGACCTTTTTGAAAAACTGTTTTTT. Its translation: CASSSRFDLFEKLFF. This sequence joins TRBV7-9 and TRBJ1-4; D unclear. V was clipped by 4 bases and J by 7 bases, with 16 bases between them. The CDR3 runs 15 residues. Germline assignment: CDR1 SEHNR and CDR2 FQNEAQ (reference sequence).

This clonotype has only a few counts. The V gene is TRBV5-1, the J gene TRBJ2-5; D is perhaps TRBD1 (7 bases). CDR1 and CDR2 from the germline V gene are SGHRS and YFSETQ. CDR3 size: 14 residues. V shed 0 bases and J shed 5 bases, with 11 bases lying between them. The CDR3 nucleotides are TGCGCCAGCAGCTTGGAACCAGGGGGGGAGACCCAGTACTTC. It encodes CASSLEPGGETQYF.

This rearrangement joins TRBV6-2 or TRBV6-3 to TRBJ2-7; 11 bases line up with TRBD2. This CDR3 is 17 amino acids long. CDR1 and CDR2 from the germline V gene are MNHEY and SVGEGT. Trimming took 2 bases from V and 4 from J; bases not matched to a gene: 10. CDR3 sequence: CASSYTRLASGRYEQYF. CDR3 coding DNA: TGTGCCAGCAGTTACACGCGCTTGGCTAGCGGGAGGTACGAGCAGTACTTC.

V is TRBV7-9 and J is TRBJ1-1; a weak D match, TRBD1 (6 bases). Germline CDR1 and CDR2: SEHNR and FQNEAQ (reference sequence). V lost 11 bases and J 5 bases, leaving 27 bases between the germline ends. The CDR3 length is 16 residues. CDR3 protein: CADRSVGGGRETEAFF. The CDR3 region has the DNA TGTGCCGACAGGTCGGTCGGCGGGGGCCGGGAGACTGAAGCTTTCTTT. The full variable domain, in which reference TRBV7-9 and TRBJ1-1 provide the parts outside the CDR3, is DTGVSQNPRHKITKRGQNVTFRCDPISEHNRLYWYRQTLGQGPEFLTYFQNEAQLEKSRLLSDRFSAERPKGSFSTLEIQRTEQGDSAMYLCADRSVGGGRETEAFFGQGTRLTVV.

The chain combines TRBV14 with TRBJ2-3; 10 bases align to TRBD2. Germline values: CDR1 SGHDN, CDR2 FVKESK. CDR3 size: 16 residues. V lost 1 base to trimming and J lost 1 base; unmatched junction nucleotides: 2. The CDR3 nucleotides read TGTGCCAGCAGCCAAGTTCTAGCGGGGGGCACAGATACGCAGTATTTT. It encodes CASSQVLAGGTDTQYF.